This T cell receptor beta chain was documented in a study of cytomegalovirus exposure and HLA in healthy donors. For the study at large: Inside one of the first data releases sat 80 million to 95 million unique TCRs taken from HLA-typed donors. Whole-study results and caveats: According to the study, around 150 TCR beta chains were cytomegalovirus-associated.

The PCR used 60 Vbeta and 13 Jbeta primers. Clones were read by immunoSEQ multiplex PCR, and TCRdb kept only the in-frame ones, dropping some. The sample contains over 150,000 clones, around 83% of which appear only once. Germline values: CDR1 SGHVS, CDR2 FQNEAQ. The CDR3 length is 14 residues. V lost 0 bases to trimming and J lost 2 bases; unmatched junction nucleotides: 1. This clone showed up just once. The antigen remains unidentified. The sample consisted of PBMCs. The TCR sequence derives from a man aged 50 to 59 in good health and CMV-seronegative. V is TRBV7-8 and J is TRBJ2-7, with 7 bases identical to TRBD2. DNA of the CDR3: TGTGCCAGCAGCTTAGCGGGGGGGGCCTACGAGCAGTACTTC. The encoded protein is CASSLAGGAYEQYF. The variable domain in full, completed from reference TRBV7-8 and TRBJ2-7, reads GAGVSQSPRYKVAKRGQDVALRCDPISGHVSLFWYQQALGQGPEFLTYFQNEAQLDKSGLPSDRFFAERPEGSVSTLKIQRTQQEDSAVYLCASSLAGGAYEQYFGPGTRLTVT.